This entry describes one T cell receptor beta chain. Original processing methods: Cell counts per sample came from amplifying reference gene primers. Here immunoSEQ multiplex PCR was the method, and the copy in TCRdb shows in-frame clones only, minus some. D and trimming were read from the DNA, whereas the V and J calls and clone size are those reported in that table. The sample lists 200,000 to 250,000 clones, roughly 84% seen once, with 3% to 4% in the top ten. The data derive from a study of blood T cell repertoires in COVID-19. CDR3 length: 15 residues. Trimming removed 6 bases from V and 0 bases from J; junction bases left unmatched: 7. CDR1 and CDR2 from the germline V gene are MNHEY and SVGAGI.

The receptor's source is an elderly woman with acute or convalescent COVID-19. The V gene is TRBV6-5, the J gene TRBJ2-7; 8 bases are shared with TRBD1. Material for sequencing was peripheral blood. The CDR3, as DNA: TGTGCCAGCAGAAGAGGACAGGGCCCCTCCTACGAGCAGTACTTC. Translation gives CASRRGQGPSYEQYF.